This TCR beta chain comes out of a study of blood T cell repertoires in COVID-19 (dated by TCRdb to 2020 to 2021). About the investigation overall: Samples covering the acute and convalescent phases of COVID-19 were provided by collaborators in the United States, Italy and Spain. The material from the prospective study consisted of cDNA or gDNA derived from T cells, B-cell-depleted T cells, or PBMCs. Deeply sampled blood TCRbeta repertoires from subjects exposed to, actively infected with, or recovered from COVID-19 were included in the dataset. The repertoires were released in a freely available public database intended as a resource for research on the immune response to SARS-CoV-2. Samples came from the ongoing ImmuneRACE study (first 160 participants) plus 1,254 subjects from 6 global collaborators. The sample metadata nearly always contained a de-identified subject ID, COVID-19 status, age in years and sex. HLA class I and class II types, where available, came from metadata supplied by the sample provider rather than from assay-based typing. The paper as a whole reports these results and caveats: Clinical and demographic metadata were provided uncurated, with the amount varying by source and participant.

Collaborating institutions collected whole blood in K2EDTA tubes following their own protocols. For TCRbeta analysis, collaborators shipped samples as frozen whole blood, isolated PBMCs, or DNA extracted from either of those sample types. A remark on this clone: Its antigen is currently not known. No much larger clone is present one base from it, and per-base qualities are unavailable.

The immunoSEQ Assay, a bias-controlled multiplex PCR, was used to amplify TCRbeta CDR3 regions from genomic DNA. In the original analysis: The number of nucleated cells in each sample was estimated by amplification of reference gene primers within the assay. Sequence reads were collapsed and filtered to measure the absolute abundance of every unique TCRbeta CDR3 rearrangement. For each sample, productive Simpson clonality was calculated by taking the square root of Simpson's diversity index across productive rearrangements. Entries here come from immuneACCESS through TCRdb and include only in-frame sequences with V and J called. Some clones fail to appear in such tables; in the studies checked, an unresolved V gene covers under half of the shortfall, and the cause of the remainder is unknown. V, J and clone size are taken as reported in that table, and D and trimming were inferred from the DNA itself. The table for this sample lists approximately 430,000 clones; around 86% of them were counted only once. Of the sample, around 1.4% is held by the ten largest clones.

Cut back by 2 bases and 6 bases, the V and J ends lie 11 bases apart. Taken from cysteine to phenylalanine, the CDR3 has 15 residues. This entry keeps only the CDR3 DNA: 45 bases, framed from base 1. CDR1 and CDR2 are drawn from the germline V gene: MRHNA, SNTAGT. This TCR came from a woman in her thirties with active or convalescent COVID-19. Sequencing was performed on peripheral blood. The V and J genes are TRBV6-4 and TRBJ1-6; TRBD1 is possibly the D segment (5 matching bases). CDR3 protein: CASSDQGFGNSPLHF. At the DNA level, the sequence is TGTGCCAGCAGTGACCAGGGCTTTGGTAATTCACCCCTCCACTTT.